These T cell receptor beta chains were read from a single sample in a study of T cells after yellow fever vaccination. TCRdb reanalysed the 5' RACE reads using MiXCR and keeps one entry per CDR3 protein. The sample includes roughly 340,000 distinct CDR3 sequences, 8.7% of them seen just once. Sample: PBMCs, taken on the day of the first yellow fever vaccination. These receptor sequences come from a man between 18 and 35 years old who received the YFV17D yellow fever vaccine. The CDR3 runs from the conserved cysteine through the conserved F or W. The order of the fields is V gene, J gene, clone size, D gene, CDR3 DNA, CDR3 protein. The D gene is left open where the match is weak. Size is stated for part of the rows, as once, few or many counts, or as a class when the clone is expanded.

v_call: TRBV6-5
j_call: TRBJ2-3
clone_size: .
d_call: .
cdr3_nt: TGTGCCAGCAGTTACGGACACCCCACAGATACGCAGTATTTT
cdr3_aa: CASSYGHPTDTQYF

v_call: TRBV4-2
j_call: TRBJ2-5
clone_size: .
d_call: .
cdr3_nt: TGTGCCAGCAGCCAAGATCCGGGGCCTGGGACCCAGTACTTC
cdr3_aa: CASSQDPGPGTQYF

v_call: TRBV5-1
j_call: TRBJ2-5
clone_size: .
d_call: .
cdr3_nt: TGCGCCAGCATCGAATCGGGGGGCGGCGGAGAGACCCAGTACTTC
cdr3_aa: CASIESGGGGETQYF

v_call: TRBV12-3/TRBV12-4
j_call: TRBJ1-2
clone_size: few
d_call: TRBD1
cdr3_nt: TGTGCCAGCAGTTTTACAGGGGTCTCTGACTATGGCTACACCTTC
cdr3_aa: CASSFTGVSDYGYTF

v_call: TRBV12-3/TRBV12-4
j_call: TRBJ1-5
clone_size: few
d_call: .
cdr3_nt: TGTGCCAGCAGTTCGGGGGGGGGACGGCATTTT
cdr3_aa: CASSSGGGRHF

v_call: TRBV4-2
j_call: TRBJ2-3
clone_size: few
d_call: .
cdr3_nt: TGTGCCAGCAGCCAAGGTCAGCTCCCGGGGGCTAATCGTAGAGATACGCAGTATTTT
cdr3_aa: CASSQGQLPGANRRDTQYF

v_call: TRBV5-1
j_call: TRBJ1-2
clone_size: .
d_call: .
cdr3_nt: TGCGCCAGCAGCTCGGCAGAAAGAGGTGGCTACACCTTC
cdr3_aa: CASSSAERGGYTF

v_call: TRBV7-2
j_call: TRBJ1-3
clone_size: many
d_call: TRBD1
cdr3_nt: TGTGCCAGCAGCCCACAGGGGATCCCTGGAAACACCATATATTTT
cdr3_aa: CASSPQGIPGNTIYF

v_call: TRBV2
j_call: TRBJ2-5
clone_size: many
d_call: .
cdr3_nt: TGTGCCAGCTGCGGAGACCAAGAGACCCAGTACTTC
cdr3_aa: CASCGDQETQYF

v_call: TRBV15
j_call: TRBJ2-7
clone_size: .
d_call: .
cdr3_nt: TGTGCCACCAGCAGATCCCCGCTGGCCCTACACGAGCAGTACTTC
cdr3_aa: CATSRSPLALHEQYF

v_call: TRBV19
j_call: TRBJ1-1
clone_size: few
d_call: TRBD1
cdr3_nt: TGTGCCAGTACTACGCCGGGGGACAGGGAAGAAGCTTTCTTT
cdr3_aa: CASTTPGDREEAFF

v_call: TRBV12-3/TRBV12-4
j_call: TRBJ2-7
clone_size: few
d_call: TRBD2
cdr3_nt: TGTGCCAGCAGTTCGACTAGCTCAGCCCTAACCCAGCAGTACTTC
cdr3_aa: CASSSTSSALTQQYF

v_call: TRBV29-1
j_call: TRBJ2-7
clone_size: few
d_call: TRBD1
cdr3_nt: TGCAGCGCTAACACAGGGGGACTCGATCAGTACTTC
cdr3_aa: CSANTGGLDQYF

v_call: TRBV20-1
j_call: TRBJ2-5
clone_size: once
d_call: .
cdr3_nt: TGCAGTGGGGACGAAAGGGCCGAGACCCAGTACTTC
cdr3_aa: CSGDERAETQYF

v_call: TRBV20-1
j_call: TRBJ1-2
clone_size: .
d_call: .
cdr3_nt: TGCAGTGCTGGGGGGGGAGCCGGACTCCAACTCTATGGCTACACCTTC
cdr3_aa: CSAGGGAGLQLYGYTF

v_call: TRBV5-1
j_call: TRBJ1-5
clone_size: many
d_call: .
cdr3_nt: TGCGCCAGCAGCCCCTTACCACAGGGTTCAGATCAGCCCCAGCATTTT
cdr3_aa: CASSPLPQGSDQPQHF

v_call: TRBV3-1
j_call: TRBJ2-1
clone_size: few
d_call: TRBD2
cdr3_nt: TGTGCCAGCAGCCCTAGCGGGGGCTATGAGCAGTTCTTC
cdr3_aa: CASSPSGGYEQFF

v_call: TRBV7-2
j_call: TRBJ2-1
clone_size: many
d_call: .
cdr3_nt: TGTGCCAGCAGCCTGGGGGGGCTGGGGGGGCGTTACAATGAGCAGTTCTTC
cdr3_aa: CASSLGGLGGRYNEQFF

v_call: TRBV5-1
j_call: TRBJ1-5
clone_size: many
d_call: .
cdr3_nt: TGCGCCAGCTCTCTCGACGGGAACAATCAGCCCCAGCATTTT
cdr3_aa: CASSLDGNNQPQHF

v_call: TRBV6-2/TRBV6-3
j_call: TRBJ2-7
clone_size: many
d_call: TRBD2
cdr3_nt: TGTGCCAGCGGACCACTTGGCGGGAGATACGAGCAGTACTTC
cdr3_aa: CASGPLGGRYEQYF

v_call: TRBV18
j_call: TRBJ1-2
clone_size: few
d_call: .
cdr3_nt: TGTGCCAGCTCATTACTGACCGATGACTATGGCTACACCTTC
cdr3_aa: CASSLLTDDYGYTF

v_call: TRBV6-1
j_call: TRBJ2-3
clone_size: few
d_call: .
cdr3_nt: TGTGCCAGCAGCGCAACTAATGTACCCCCAGGTACGCAGTATTTT
cdr3_aa: CASSATNVPPGTQYF

v_call: TRBV7-2
j_call: TRBJ2-7
clone_size: few
d_call: .
cdr3_nt: TGTGCCAGCAGCTTAACCCTCGGGGTCTACGAGCAGTACTTC
cdr3_aa: CASSLTLGVYEQYF

v_call: TRBV12-3/TRBV12-4
j_call: TRBJ1-4
clone_size: few
d_call: .
cdr3_nt: TGTGCCAGCAGTCCCAGAGAAGGGGAGCTGGCAAAACTGTTTTTT
cdr3_aa: CASSPREGELAKLFF

v_call: TRBV6-1
j_call: TRBJ2-3
clone_size: few
d_call: .
cdr3_nt: TGTGCCAGCAGTCCTTTGGATACGCAGTATTTT
cdr3_aa: CASSPLDTQYF

v_call: TRBV20-1
j_call: TRBJ2-1
clone_size: many
d_call: TRBD1
cdr3_nt: TGCAGTGCTAGGGTTACAGGGGCAGCAAATGAGCAGTTCTTC
cdr3_aa: CSARVTGAANEQFF

v_call: TRBV27
j_call: TRBJ2-2
clone_size: .
d_call: .
cdr3_nt: TGTGCCAGCAGTTTCGGGAGCACCGGGGAGCTGTTTTTT
cdr3_aa: CASSFGSTGELFF

v_call: TRBV7-6
j_call: TRBJ2-7
clone_size: .
d_call: TRBD1
cdr3_nt: TGTGCCAGCAGCCCAAAACAGGGGGCTCGCGAGCAGTACTTC
cdr3_aa: CASSPKQGAREQYF

v_call: TRBV4-3
j_call: TRBJ1-2
clone_size: .
d_call: .
cdr3_nt: TGCGCCAGCAGCCAAGAGATGAACCCAATCTATGGCTACACCTTC
cdr3_aa: CASSQEMNPIYGYTF

v_call: TRBV6-1
j_call: TRBJ1-5
clone_size: .
d_call: .
cdr3_nt: TGTGCCAGCAGTACCAGGGAGAGACAGCCCCAGCATTTT
cdr3_aa: CASSTRERQPQHF

v_call: TRBV20-1
j_call: TRBJ1-6
clone_size: few
d_call: .
cdr3_nt: TGCAGTGCTAGAGATCGCCGGGCATCACCCCTCCACTTT
cdr3_aa: CSARDRRASPLHF

v_call: TRBV9
j_call: TRBJ1-1
clone_size: .
d_call: .
cdr3_nt: TGTGCCAGCAGCGTAGTCGGTTCGAGGAACACTGAAGCTTTCTTT
cdr3_aa: CASSVVGSRNTEAFF

v_call: TRBV10-3
j_call: TRBJ2-5
clone_size: many
d_call: TRBD1
cdr3_nt: TGTGCCATCAGTGACAGGGGGCGGGAGACCCAGTACTTC
cdr3_aa: CAISDRGRETQYF

v_call: TRBV5-1
j_call: TRBJ2-1
clone_size: .
d_call: .
cdr3_nt: TGCGCCAGCAGCATAAGACTAAATGATGAGCAGTTCTTC
cdr3_aa: CASSIRLNDEQFF

v_call: TRBV20-1
j_call: TRBJ2-3
clone_size: many
d_call: .
cdr3_nt: TGCAGTGCCACCAGGACCGAGCGGGGCACAGATACGCAGTATTTT
cdr3_aa: CSATRTERGTDTQYF

v_call: TRBV30
j_call: TRBJ1-2
clone_size: few
d_call: .
cdr3_nt: TGTGCCTCTAACACAGGGAACTATGGCTACACCTTC
cdr3_aa: CASNTGNYGYTF

v_call: TRBV2
j_call: TRBJ2-1
clone_size: many
d_call: .
cdr3_nt: TGTGCCAGCAGTGACATAGCGGTCGAGTTGAATGAGCAGTTCTTC
cdr3_aa: CASSDIAVELNEQFF

v_call: TRBV6-4
j_call: TRBJ2-1
clone_size: few
d_call: .
cdr3_nt: TGTGCCAGCAGTGAGGTCGGGGGGCCCTACAATGAGCAGTTCTTC
cdr3_aa: CASSEVGGPYNEQFF

v_call: TRBV12-5
j_call: TRBJ2-5
clone_size: .
d_call: .
cdr3_nt: TGTGCTAGTGCTCCCCGTTGGGGAGGAGAGACCCAGTACTTC
cdr3_aa: CASAPRWGGETQYF

v_call: TRBV4-1
j_call: TRBJ1-4
clone_size: .
d_call: .
cdr3_nt: TGCGCCAGCAGCCATCGATTTCCGAATGAAAAACTGTTTTTT
cdr3_aa: CASSHRFPNEKLFF

v_call: TRBV4-1
j_call: TRBJ1-4
clone_size: .
d_call: .
cdr3_nt: TGCGCCAGCAGCCAAGCTAAGGGGCAAAATAATGAAAAACTGTTTTTT
cdr3_aa: CASSQAKGQNNEKLFF

v_call: TRBV28
j_call: TRBJ2-1
clone_size: .
d_call: .
cdr3_nt: TGTGCCAGCAGTTTATCCGACTCCAGCTCCTACAATGAGCAGTTCTTC
cdr3_aa: CASSLSDSSSYNEQFF

v_call: TRBV11-2
j_call: TRBJ1-2
clone_size: .
d_call: .
cdr3_nt: TGTGCCAGCAGCCCCCCTTTGACCTCTAACTATGGCTACACCTTC
cdr3_aa: CASSPPLTSNYGYTF

v_call: TRBV27
j_call: TRBJ2-3
clone_size: many
d_call: .
cdr3_nt: TGTGCCAGCAGCCATTCGCAGTCCCAGAGGAGCACAGATACGCAGTATTTT
cdr3_aa: CASSHSQSQRSTDTQYF

v_call: TRBV7-9
j_call: TRBJ2-4
clone_size: .
d_call: .
cdr3_nt: TGTGCCAGCAGCTACTCACAGGGACTCGACAAAAACATTCAGTACTTC
cdr3_aa: CASSYSQGLDKNIQYF

v_call: TRBV9
j_call: TRBJ2-1
clone_size: few
d_call: TRBD1
cdr3_nt: TGTGCCAGCAGCGTAGGGGGACAGGGCATCAATGAGCAGTTCTTC
cdr3_aa: CASSVGGQGINEQFF

v_call: TRBV7-2
j_call: TRBJ1-2
clone_size: .
d_call: .
cdr3_nt: TGTGCCAGCAGCCGCGGACAGATTAACTATGGCTACACCTTC
cdr3_aa: CASSRGQINYGYTF

v_call: TRBV18
j_call: TRBJ1-6
clone_size: .
d_call: .
cdr3_nt: TGTGCCAGCTCGACCCCACAAACGGGTTCACCCCTCCACTTT
cdr3_aa: CASSTPQTGSPLHF

v_call: TRBV7-2
j_call: TRBJ2-5
clone_size: once
d_call: .
cdr3_nt: TGTGCCAGCAGCTTAGGAATGACCACGGAGACCCAGTACTTC
cdr3_aa: CASSLGMTTETQYF

v_call: TRBV6-1
j_call: TRBJ1-1
clone_size: few
d_call: .
cdr3_nt: TGTGCCAGCAGTCCCCGGGACGGGAACACTGAAGCTTTCTTT
cdr3_aa: CASSPRDGNTEAFF

v_call: TRBV25-1
j_call: TRBJ2-1
clone_size: many
d_call: .
cdr3_nt: TGTGCCAGCAGTTTACAGGGAAACTCCTACAATGAGCAGTTCTTC
cdr3_aa: CASSLQGNSYNEQFF

v_call: TRBV4-1
j_call: TRBJ1-6
clone_size: few
d_call: TRBD1
cdr3_nt: TGCGCCAGCAGCCAACAACCGGGACAGTATAATTCACCCCTCCACTTT
cdr3_aa: CASSQQPGQYNSPLHF

v_call: TRBV27
j_call: TRBJ2-6
clone_size: few
d_call: TRBD2
cdr3_nt: TGTGCCAGTAGCTGGGGAGGGGCCGGGGCCAACGTCCTGACTTTC
cdr3_aa: CASSWGGAGANVLTF

v_call: TRBV6-1
j_call: TRBJ1-1
clone_size: .
d_call: .
cdr3_nt: TGTGCCAGCAGCTCCAGGGGCACGGGCGGGACTGAAGCTTTCTTT
cdr3_aa: CASSSRGTGGTEAFF

v_call: TRBV19
j_call: TRBJ1-5
clone_size: .
d_call: .
cdr3_nt: TGTGCCAGTACCCCCGCAGGGGTTGATCAGCCCCAGCATTTT
cdr3_aa: CASTPAGVDQPQHF

v_call: TRBV7-2
j_call: TRBJ2-3
clone_size: few
d_call: TRBD2
cdr3_nt: TGTGCCAGCAGCTACACTAGCGGCACAGATACGCAGTATTTT
cdr3_aa: CASSYTSGTDTQYF

v_call: TRBV10-3
j_call: TRBJ2-1
clone_size: many
d_call: TRBD2
cdr3_nt: TGTGGGGGGGGCTCCTACAATGAGCAGTTCTTC
cdr3_aa: CGGGSYNEQFF